The present T cell receptor beta chain was sequenced within a study of cytotoxic CD8 clonotypes in ibrutinib-treated CLL. This clone turned up a few times. Produced via immunoSEQ multiplex PCR; TCRdb's table is partial and in-frame only. The profile covers tens of thousands of clones, with 53% appearing a single time and 32% taken by the ten largest. The CDR3 is 16 amino acids. Unmatched junction bases numbered 9, after V lost 5 bases and J lost 6 bases. Germline CDR1 reads MNHEY; CDR2 reads SMNVEV (reference sequence). The V call is TRBV27, the J call TRBJ2-2; the match to TRBD1 covers 10 bases. This receptor was taken from a human donor with chronic lymphocytic leukemia. The sample in question was PBMCs, obtained after 12 months of ibrutinib treatment. For the CDR3, the DNA is TGTGCCAGCAGTCAGCCGGGACAGGGGTTAGCCGGGGAGCTGTTTTTT. Translating it yields CASSQPGQGLAGELFF.